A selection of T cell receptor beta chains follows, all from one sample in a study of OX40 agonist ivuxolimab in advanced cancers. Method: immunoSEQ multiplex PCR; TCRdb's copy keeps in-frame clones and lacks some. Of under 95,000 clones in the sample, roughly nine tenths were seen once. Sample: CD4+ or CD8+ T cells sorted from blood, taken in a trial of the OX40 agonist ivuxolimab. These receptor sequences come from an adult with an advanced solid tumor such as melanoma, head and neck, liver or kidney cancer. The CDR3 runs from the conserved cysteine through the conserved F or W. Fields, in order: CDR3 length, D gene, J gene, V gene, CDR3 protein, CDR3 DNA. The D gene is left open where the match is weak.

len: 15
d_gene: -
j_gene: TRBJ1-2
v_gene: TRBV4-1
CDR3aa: CASSRQQDPNYGYTF
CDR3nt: TGCGCCAGCAGCCGCCAACAGGACCCTAACTATGGCTACACCTTC

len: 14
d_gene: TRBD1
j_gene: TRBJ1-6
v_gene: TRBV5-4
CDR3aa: CASSLDRDHSPLHF
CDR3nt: TGTGCCAGCAGCCTCGACAGGGATCATTCACCCCTCCACTTT

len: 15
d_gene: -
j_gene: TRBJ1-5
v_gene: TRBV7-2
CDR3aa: CASSLDILRGQPQHF
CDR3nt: TGTGCCAGCAGCTTAGATATCCTGAGGGGTCAGCCCCAGCATTTT

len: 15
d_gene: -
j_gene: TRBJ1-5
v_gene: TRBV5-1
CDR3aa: CASSRTAGSDQPQHF
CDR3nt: TGCGCCAGCAGCCGGACGGCAGGGAGCGATCAGCCCCAGCATTTT

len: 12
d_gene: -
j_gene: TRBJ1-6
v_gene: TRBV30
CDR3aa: CAWGVDFSPLHF
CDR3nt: TGTGCCTGGGGGGTGGACTTTTCACCCCTCCACTTT

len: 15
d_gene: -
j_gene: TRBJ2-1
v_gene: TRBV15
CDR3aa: CATSADSGSVARQFF
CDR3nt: TGTGCCACCAGCGCTGACTCAGGGTCGGTAGCCCGGCAGTTCTTC

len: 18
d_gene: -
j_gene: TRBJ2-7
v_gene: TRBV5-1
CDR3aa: CASSFGERLTSRSYEQYF
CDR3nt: TGCGCCAGCAGCTTTGGGGAGAGGTTGACATCCCGCTCCTACGAGCAGTACTTC

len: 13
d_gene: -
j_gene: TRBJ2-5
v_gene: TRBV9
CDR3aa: CASSVAGQETQYF
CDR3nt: TGTGCCAGCAGCGTAGCGGGACAAGAGACCCAGTACTTC

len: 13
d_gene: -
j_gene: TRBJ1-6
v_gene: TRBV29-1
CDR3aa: CSVEVSKNSPLHF
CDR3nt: TGCAGCGTTGAAGTATCGAAGAATTCACCCCTCCACTTT

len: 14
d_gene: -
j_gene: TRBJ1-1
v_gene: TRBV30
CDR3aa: CAWQYRVRNTEAFF
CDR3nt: TGTGCCTGGCAATACAGGGTACGAAACACTGAAGCTTTCTTT